The 24 T cell receptor beta chains below all came from one sample that was sequenced in a study of T cells in Graves' hyperthyroidism and ophthalmopathy. There were TCR beta CDR3 regions amplified from RNA transcripts. The HTBI primer set was used in a first-round RT-PCR of the TCR CDR3. One entry per CDR3 protein results from TCRdb running MiXCR on the multiplex PCR reads. The sample shows about 180,000 distinct CDR3 sequences, 15% to 20% of them seen only once. Sequencing input: blood. The receptors derive from a woman aged 50 to 65 with Graves' hyperthyroidism.

The chain employs TRBV9 and TRBJ2-3; 10 positions match TRBD2. CDR3 length: 15 residues. CDR1 and CDR2 from the germline V gene are SGDLS and YYNGEE. The junction had 2 bases not matched to a gene; V was cut back by 2 bases and J by 2 bases. The CDR3 coding sequence is TGTGCCAGCAGCGTTAGCGGGGGGATCACAGATACGCAGTATTTT. This codes for CASSVSGGITDTQYF.

This clonotype was detected many times. V usage is TRBV7-8 and J usage is TRBJ2-1, with 7 bases fitting TRBD1. This CDR3 contains 15 residues. Germline CDR1 reads SGHVS; CDR2 reads FQNEAQ. The V gene end was trimmed by 2 bases and the J gene end by 3 bases; junction bases not matched to a gene: 4. CDR3 sequence (DNA): TGTGCCAGCAGCTTAAGGGGGCCCCTCTACAATGAGCAGTTCTTC. Its protein product is CASSLRGPLYNEQFF.

This chain links TRBV12-3 or TRBV12-4 with TRBJ2-7; TRBD1 is a possible D gene (6 bases). The CDR3 is 13 amino acids. V lost 3 bases and J lost 2, with 8 bases in between. In nucleotides, the CDR3 is TGTGCCAGCAGTTTTGACAGGACCTACGAGCAGTACTTC. This translates into CASSFDRTYEQYF.

A word on this clonotype: Just one base apart from a much larger clone, this may be a read error. The chain couples TRBV27 to TRBJ1-1; 9 positions agree with TRBD1. The CDR3 is 13 amino acids. Unmatched junction bases numbered 8, after V lost 5 bases and J lost 10 bases. Germline CDR1 reads MNHEY; CDR2 reads SMNVEV (reference sequence). CDR3 amino acids: CASSAAGQGRAFF. In nucleotides, the CDR3 is TGTGCCAGCAGTGCCGCCGGACAGGGGCGAGCTTTCTTT.

This clonotype was seen only a few times. The chain couples TRBV6-1 to TRBJ2-1; 9 bases match TRBD1. The CDR3 length is 14 residues. Germline loops: CDR1 MNHNS, CDR2 SASEGT. After removal of 4 bases from V and 7 bases from J, the junction contained 5 bases not matched to a gene. Here the CDR3 reads CASSVQGARNEQFF. The CDR3 region has the DNA TGTGCCAGCAGTGTACAGGGGGCCCGAAATGAGCAGTTCTTC.

This clonotype was recorded once. This chain uses TRBV2 with TRBJ1-4; TRBD1 matches 7 bases. Germline values: CDR1 SNHLY, CDR2 FYNNEI. V gave up 5 bases and J gave up 5 bases; unmatched junction bases: 5. The CDR3 has 14 amino acids. CDR3 sequence (DNA): TGTGCCAGCAGTAGGGGACAGAAAAATGAAAAACTGTTTTTT. Its protein product is CASSRGQKNEKLFF.

The chain joins TRBV19 to TRBJ1-6, with 7 bases that match TRBD1. CDR3 length: 15 amino acids. V shed 4 bases, J shed 5 bases, and the junction held 5 bases outside the gene matches. CDR1 and CDR2 (germline): LNHDA, SQIVND (reference sequence). The CDR3: CASSTGTENNSPLHF. For the CDR3, the DNA is TGTGCCAGTAGTACCGGGACAGAAAATAATTCACCCCTCCACTTT.

This clonotype was counted at least ten times. Here the CDR3 DNA reads TGTGCCAGCAGTCCCCAGATTTATAATTCACCCCTCCACTTT. Protein product: CASSPQIYNSPLHF. The chain recombines TRBV6-1 with TRBJ1-6; no clear D. The germline V and J ends were trimmed by 5 bases and 4 bases, with 9 bases remaining between them. Germline lookup yields CDR1 MNHNS and CDR2 SASEGT. This CDR3 has 14 residues.

This clonotype was counted many times. The chain has TRBV5-1 and TRBJ1-3; D not certain. CDR3 length: 16 residues. V lost 7 bases and J 0 bases, leaving 17 bases between the germline ends. Germline lookup yields CDR1 SGHRS and CDR2 YFSETQ. This CDR3 reads CASRRTNSASGNTIYF. As DNA, the CDR3 is TGCGCCAGCCGGAGAACTAATTCCGCCTCTGGAAACACCATATATTTT.

This clonotype has at least ten counts. The chain uses TRBV27 and TRBJ1-1; D not resolved. The germline V gene encodes CDR1 MNHEY and CDR2 SMNVEV (reference sequence). Trimming shortened V by 3 bases and J by 1 base, and 6 bases separated the two germline ends. The CDR3 is made up of 13 amino acids. The chain's CDR3 is CASSFVRNTEAFF. The CDR3 coding sequence is TGTGCCAGCAGTTTCGTCAGGAACACTGAAGCTTTCTTT.

About this clonotype: This may come from a read error, since a much larger clone is one base off. The chain couples TRBV20-1 to TRBJ1-2; TRBD1 is a possible D gene (5 bases). V dropped 0 bases and J dropped 3 bases, with 5 bases sitting between them. The CDR3 extends over 12 amino acids. The germline V gene encodes CDR1 DFQATT and CDR2 SNEGSKA (reference sequence). CDR3 amino acids: CSARETDYGYTF. In DNA form, the CDR3 reads TGCAGTGCTAGAGAGACAGACTATGGCTACACCTTC.

This clonotype appeared a few times. V and J are TRBV6-5 and TRBJ2-1; TRBD1 aligns across 9 bases. V trimming: 2 bases; J trimming: 6 bases; junction bases outside the gene matches: 5. The CDR3 totals 15 residues. Germline V gene sequence: CDR1 MNHEY, CDR2 SVGAGI. CDR3 sequence (DNA): TGTGCCAGCAGTTACGAGACAGGGGGAGTCAATGAGCAGTTCTTC. Protein sequence: CASSYETGGVNEQFF.

The chain carries TRBV6-5 and TRBJ2-5, with D hard to call. V lost 3 bases and J lost 1, with 9 bases in between. The CDR3 spans 14 residues. From germline, CDR1 is MNHEY and CDR2 SVGAGI. CDR3 sequence (DNA): TGTGCCAGCAGTTATTCGGGCACCCAAGAGACCCAGTACTTC. It specifies CASSYSGTQETQYF.

This clonotype was detected a few times. A far larger clone is only one base removed, so a read error is likely. The chain combines TRBV7-3 with TRBJ2-1, with D perhaps matching TRBD1 (6 bases). Germline-derived CDR1 and CDR2 are SGHTA and FQGTGA. This CDR3 is 13 amino acids long. The CDR3 bases are TGTGCCAGCAGCTTGGACAGCTACAATGAGCAGCTCTTC. Amino acid sequence: CASSLDSYNEQLF.

This chain joins TRBV12-3 or TRBV12-4 and TRBJ1-1; tentatively, D is TRBD1 (5 bases). The CDR3 length is 11 residues. Trimming took 4 bases from V and 8 from J, leaving 8 bases between them. The CDR3 coding sequence is TGTGCCAGCAGTTATAAGGGGGAAGCTTTCTTT. Its translation is CASSYKGEAFF.

At least ten counts were recorded for this clonotype. This chain joins TRBV3-1 and TRBJ2-7; tentatively, D is TRBD2 (5 bases). This CDR3 contains 14 residues. V was clipped by 2 bases and J by 0 bases, with 8 bases between them. Germline loops: CDR1 LGHDT, CDR2 YNNKEL (reference sequence). CDR3 sequence (DNA): TGTGCCAGCAGCCAAATCGGACTCTCCTACGAGCAGTACTTC. This sequence encodes CASSQIGLSYEQYF.

The chain employs TRBV7-2 and TRBJ2-1; no firm D call. This CDR3 has 15 residues. Trimming pared 4 bases from V and 5 bases from J, leaving 15 bases between. Germline lookup yields CDR1 SGHTA and CDR2 FQGNSA. CDR3 sequence: CASSSPGARHNEQFF. The CDR3 DNA follows: TGTGCCAGCAGCTCCCCTGGAGCTCGGCACAATGAGCAGTTCTTC.

This clonotype was counted ten times or more. The chain combines TRBV7-2 with TRBJ1-2; the D is unclear. Trimming left V 3 bases short and J 1 base short, with 12 bases between. The germline V gene encodes CDR1 SGHTA and CDR2 FQGNSA. The CDR3 spans 15 residues. CDR3 sequence: CASSFRHAVNYGYTF. The CDR3 DNA reads TGTGCCAGCAGCTTCCGACACGCGGTTAACTATGGCTACACCTTC.

This clonotype was seen many times. The V call is TRBV7-8, the J call TRBJ1-1; a weak D match, TRBD1 (6 bases). The germline gives CDR1 SGHVS, CDR2 FQNEAQ. The CDR3 is 16 residues long. V was trimmed by 1 base and J by 5 bases, leaving 17 bases between them. CDR3 DNA sequence: TGTGCCAGCAGCTTAGTAATATTGGGAGGGGGTACTGAAGCTTTCTTT. Translation gives CASSLVILGGGTEAFF. Variable domain in full (rest from reference TRBV7-8 and TRBJ1-1): GAGVSQSPRYKVAKRGQDVALRCDPISGHVSLFWYQQALGQGPEFLTYFQNEAQLDKSGLPSDRFFAERPEGSVSTLKIQRTQQEDSAVYLCASSLVILGGGTEAFFGQGTRLTVV.

This clonotype was seen repeatedly, ten times or more. V usage is TRBV28 and J usage is TRBJ1-6, with 7 bases lining up with TRBD1. The V and J ends lost 11 bases and 7 bases, in that order; junction bases with no gene match: 11. The CDR3 contains 14 residues. Germline CDR1 is MDHEN and CDR2 is SYDVKM. The CDR3 nucleotides are TGTGCCGCCCGAGTAGGGGGCACGAATTCACCCCTCCACTTT. As protein: CAARVGGTNSPLHF.

This clonotype was observed many times. The rearrangement links TRBV6-1 to TRBJ1-3; 8 bases map to TRBD1. This CDR3 has 13 amino acids. Germline CDR1 MNHNS, CDR2 SASEGT. CDR3 DNA sequence: TGTATTACCTGGACAGGGACAGGAAACACCATATATTTT. Encoded protein: CITWTGTGNTIYF.

This clonotype was detected ten times or more. At one of its ends the junction is not consistent with the germline gene, which may arise from a read error. This rearrangement joins TRBV6-2 or TRBV6-3 to TRBJ2-3, with 8 bases lining up with TRBD2. This CDR3 comprises 16 residues. Looked up from germline, CDR1 is MNHEY and CDR2 is SVGEGT. The CDR3 here is CASSYSAGGRTDAQYF. The CDR3 DNA reads TGTGCCAGCAGTTACTCGGCGGGGGGCCGCACAGATGCGCAGTATTTT.

This clonotype was seen many times. The V gene is TRBV5-1, the J gene TRBJ1-3, with 7 nucleotides matching TRBD1. The trim removed 0 bases at V and 2 bases at J, leaving 8 bases unmatched. Germline V lookup: CDR1 SGHRS, CDR2 YFSETQ. The length of the CDR3 is 17 residues. The CDR3, as DNA: TGCGCCAGCAGCTTGGAGGGGACAGTACTCCCTGGAAACACCATATATTTT. Encoded protein: CASSLEGTVLPGNTIYF. The complete variable domain, with remaining parts taken from reference TRBV5-1 and TRBJ1-3, reads KAGVTQTPRYLIKTRGQQVTLSCSPISGHRSVSWYQQTPGQGLQFLFEYFSETQRNKGNFPGRFSGRQFSNSRSEMNVSTLELGDSALYLCASSLEGTVLPGNTIYFGEGSWLTVV.

Ten or more counts support this clonotype. This chain uses TRBV6-2 or TRBV6-3 with TRBJ1-1, with unresolved D. This CDR3 contains 13 residues. Germline CDR1 reads MNHEY; CDR2 reads SVGEGT. Deletions cut 8 bases from V and 4 bases from J, with 14 bases between. CDR3 bases: TGTGCCAGCTCAGTTCCCCTGGGCACTGAAGCTTTCTTT. This codes for CASSVPLGTEAFF.